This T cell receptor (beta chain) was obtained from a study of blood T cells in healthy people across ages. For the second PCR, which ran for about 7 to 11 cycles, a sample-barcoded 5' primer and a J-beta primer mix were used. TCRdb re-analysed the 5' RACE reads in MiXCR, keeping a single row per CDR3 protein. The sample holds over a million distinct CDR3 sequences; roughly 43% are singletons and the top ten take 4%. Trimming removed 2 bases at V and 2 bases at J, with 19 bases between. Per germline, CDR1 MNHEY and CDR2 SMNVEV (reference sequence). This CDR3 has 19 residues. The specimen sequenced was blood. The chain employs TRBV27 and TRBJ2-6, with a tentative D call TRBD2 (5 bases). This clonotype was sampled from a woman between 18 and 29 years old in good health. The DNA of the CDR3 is TGTGCCAGCAGTTTAAGGAGTGTCCCGGGGTACGCTGGGGCCAACGTCCTGACTTTC. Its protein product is CASSLRSVPGYAGANVLTF.